Below, 3 T cell receptor delta chains from the same sample are listed, as sequenced in a study of human gamma delta and Vdelta1 T cells. TCRdb re-called clones from the PCR reads using CATT. The data show about 14,000 delta-chain clones, with around 49% seen just once and approximately 1.5% held by the top ten. Which antigens these TCRs recognize remains unknown. The sequenced material came from Vdelta1 gamma-delta T cells from blood grown in culture (DOT cells). These receptors all come from a human donor in good health.

In its sample, this clone was seen a few times. The genes are TRDV1 and TRDJ1; D is possibly TRDD2 or TRDD3 (5 bases each). This CDR3 region has 21 residues. The germline gives CDR1 TSWWSYY, CDR2 QGS. The V end was cut by 0 bases, the J end by 0 bases, with 26 bases between. This CDR3 is CALGELNPDPYWFKYTDKLIF. CDR3 bases: TGTGCTCTTGGGGAACTGAACCCGGACCCCTACTGGTTTAAGTACACCGATAAACTCATCTTT.

The V and J genes are TRDV1 and TRDJ1, with TRDD3 matching over 8 bases. The germline V gene encodes CDR1 TSWWSYY and CDR2 QGS. The CDR3 has 25 amino acids. The V segment lost 5 bases and the J segment 0 bases; nucleotides outside the gene matches: 35. CDR3 DNA sequence: TGTGCTCTTGGGAAACCCTACCTACCTCCTTGCTGTCGGGGGATATTGGGGGGGTACACCGATAAACTCATCTTT. Protein product: CALGKPYLPPCCRGILGGYTDKLIF.

This chain uses TRDV1 with TRDJ1; TRDD3 aligns across 7 bases. The CDR3 covers 16 residues. Trimming cost V 5 bases and J 3 bases; bases outside gene matches: 12. In germline, CDR1 is TSWWSYY, CDR2 QGS. Here the CDR3 reads CALGPPYSGGSDKLIF. DNA of the CDR3: TGTGCTCTTGGGCCACCTTATTCTGGGGGGTCCGATAAACTCATCTTT.